This entry describes one TCR beta chain. The entry originates in a study of PD-L1 blockade in urothelial cancer. Study information: Twenty-five of 29 patients were males with bladder-origin urothelial cancer. Blood was analyzed 3 weeks (second dose) and 6 weeks after treatment start.

TCRdb keeps only in-frame clones here, not all; method: immunoSEQ multiplex PCR. The data contain roughly 29,000 clones, 75% to 90% of them singletons. The V gene lost 1 base and the J gene lost 0 bases, with 16 bases spanning the gap. The CDR3 totals 18 residues. The V and J genes are TRBV23-1 and TRBJ2-1; D call uncertain. TRBV23-1 is noted as an ORF with a role that remains uncertain. This receptor was taken from a man aged 50 to 59 with urothelial cancer. The material was PBMCs, obtained around atezolizumab (anti-PD-L1) treatment. In DNA form, the CDR3 reads TGCGCCAGCAGTCAATTGGGCCAGGCTAAGTACTCCTACAATGAGCAGTTCTTC. It encodes CASSQLGQAKYSYNEQFF.